The rows below give T cell receptor beta chains drawn from one sample of a study of T cell responses to AZD1222 COVID-19 vaccine. TCRdb's copy holds only in-frame clones and misses some; the assay was immunoSEQ multiplex PCR. The sample consists of some 140,000 clones, 80% to 90% of them appearing once. Sequencing used peripheral blood, obtained on day 0 of AZD1222 vaccination. The receptor set was obtained from an adult in good health. CDR3s include the opening cysteine and the closing phenylalanine or tryptophan. Each record gives: J gene, CDR3 length, V gene, clone size, CDR3 protein. The size field is filled for only some rows; it gives once, few, many or a size class.

j_call: TRBJ1-2; cdr3_length: 16; v_call: TRBV19; clone_size: NA; cdr3_aa: CASSPRDRYLVNGYTF
j_call: TRBJ2-7; cdr3_length: 12; v_call: TRBV19; clone_size: NA; cdr3_aa: CASSLGRGEQYF
j_call: TRBJ2-4; cdr3_length: 13; v_call: TRBV28; clone_size: NA; cdr3_aa: CASDPGHRNIQYF
j_call: TRBJ2-2; cdr3_length: 16; v_call: TRBV11-1; clone_size: NA; cdr3_aa: CASSFGQGSNTGELFF
j_call: TRBJ2-1; cdr3_length: 15; v_call: TRBV4-3; clone_size: NA; cdr3_aa: CASSPGLADYNEQFF
j_call: TRBJ2-1; cdr3_length: 16; v_call: TRBV28; clone_size: NA; cdr3_aa: CASSGTSGSVNNEQFF
j_call: TRBJ2-7; cdr3_length: 14; v_call: TRBV2; clone_size: NA; cdr3_aa: CASSETGLSYEQYF
j_call: TRBJ2-5; cdr3_length: 14; v_call: TRBV6-5; clone_size: NA; cdr3_aa: CASSYSPGSQTQYF
j_call: TRBJ2-6; cdr3_length: 17; v_call: TRBV28; clone_size: NA; cdr3_aa: CASSQGDRGSGANVLTF
j_call: TRBJ1-5; cdr3_length: 15; v_call: TRBV27; clone_size: NA; cdr3_aa: CASRSHGGQGQPQHF
j_call: TRBJ1-1; cdr3_length: 13; v_call: TRBV30; clone_size: NA; cdr3_aa: CAWSRGSNTEAFF
j_call: TRBJ1-1; cdr3_length: 13; v_call: TRBV5-8; clone_size: few; cdr3_aa: CASSRSPNTEAFF
j_call: TRBJ2-5; cdr3_length: 16; v_call: TRBV4-3; clone_size: once; cdr3_aa: CASSQTLAGYQETQYF
j_call: TRBJ1-6; cdr3_length: 17; v_call: TRBV14; clone_size: NA; cdr3_aa: CASSQLRGASGNSPLHF
j_call: TRBJ2-7; cdr3_length: 14; v_call: TRBV6-5; clone_size: NA; cdr3_aa: CASSRQGANYEQYF
j_call: TRBJ1-5; cdr3_length: 12; v_call: TRBV27; clone_size: NA; cdr3_aa: CASSFINQPQHF
j_call: TRBJ2-1; cdr3_length: 11; v_call: TRBV11-1; clone_size: NA; cdr3_aa: CASSLRNEQFF
j_call: TRBJ2-4; cdr3_length: 17; v_call: TRBV5-4; clone_size: NA; cdr3_aa: CASSPDPGRIAKNIQYF
j_call: TRBJ1-1; cdr3_length: 14; v_call: TRBV6-5; clone_size: NA; cdr3_aa: CASHRRERGFVAFF
j_call: TRBJ1-1; cdr3_length: 14; v_call: TRBV27; clone_size: NA; cdr3_aa: CASSSGQGRTEAFF
j_call: TRBJ1-2; cdr3_length: 14; v_call: TRBV5-6; clone_size: NA; cdr3_aa: CASSLVVLNYGYTF
j_call: TRBJ1-5; cdr3_length: 18; v_call: TRBV19; clone_size: NA; cdr3_aa: CASSIGIYRGPSNQPQHF
j_call: TRBJ2-3; cdr3_length: 13; v_call: TRBV6-5; clone_size: NA; cdr3_aa: CASSPLRTDTQYF
j_call: TRBJ2-1; cdr3_length: 13; v_call: TRBV6-4; clone_size: once; cdr3_aa: CASSEASGNEQFF
j_call: TRBJ1-1; cdr3_length: 14; v_call: TRBV19; clone_size: NA; cdr3_aa: CASSMNGGSGEAFF
j_call: TRBJ1-6; cdr3_length: 15; v_call: TRBV6-5; clone_size: NA; cdr3_aa: CASSRSRDGISPLHF
j_call: TRBJ1-1; cdr3_length: 15; v_call: TRBV27; clone_size: NA; cdr3_aa: CASSSRGQGSPEAFF
j_call: TRBJ1-2; cdr3_length: 15; v_call: TRBV5-4; clone_size: NA; cdr3_aa: CASKPGGVQGDGYTF
j_call: TRBJ1-1; cdr3_length: 14; v_call: TRBV10-3; clone_size: few; cdr3_aa: CAISAQGGNIEAFF
j_call: TRBJ2-7; cdr3_length: 14; v_call: TRBV11-3; clone_size: NA; cdr3_aa: CASTLVTGGYEQYF
j_call: TRBJ1-5; cdr3_length: 16; v_call: TRBV28; clone_size: NA; cdr3_aa: CASRQPGRSNNQPQHF
j_call: TRBJ2-3; cdr3_length: 12; v_call: TRBV18; clone_size: NA; cdr3_aa: CASSPGPDTQYF
j_call: TRBJ2-5; cdr3_length: 14; v_call: TRBV11-1; clone_size: NA; cdr3_aa: CASSFDRGRETQYF
j_call: TRBJ1-2; cdr3_length: 13; v_call: TRBV7-2; clone_size: NA; cdr3_aa: CASRQTTNYGYTF
j_call: TRBJ2-5; cdr3_length: 14; v_call: TRBV27; clone_size: NA; cdr3_aa: CASRTSGRRKTQYF
j_call: TRBJ2-1; cdr3_length: 16; v_call: TRBV19; clone_size: NA; cdr3_aa: CASSFGSGSGMVEQFF
j_call: TRBJ2-7; cdr3_length: 17; v_call: TRBV6-2/TRBV6-3; clone_size: NA; cdr3_aa: CASSYLGGSGRADEQYF
j_call: TRBJ1-6; cdr3_length: 13; v_call: TRBV2; clone_size: NA; cdr3_aa: CASSEALSSPLHF
j_call: TRBJ2-7; cdr3_length: 15; v_call: TRBV5-8; clone_size: NA; cdr3_aa: CASSSGPYGIYEQYF
j_call: TRBJ2-3; cdr3_length: 11; v_call: TRBV7-9; clone_size: NA; cdr3_aa: CASTTTDTQYF
j_call: TRBJ2-1; cdr3_length: 16; v_call: TRBV9; clone_size: NA; cdr3_aa: CASSPGDRVLYNEQFF
j_call: TRBJ2-3; cdr3_length: 16; v_call: TRBV4-3; clone_size: NA; cdr3_aa: CASSQDWGQGADTQYF
j_call: TRBJ1-2; cdr3_length: 17; v_call: TRBV19; clone_size: NA; cdr3_aa: CASRSAPPDSANYGYTF
j_call: TRBJ1-2; cdr3_length: 11; v_call: TRBV30; clone_size: few; cdr3_aa: CAWSEDYGYTF